The clone carrying this TCR beta chain was observed a handful of times. These data belong to a study of neurological immune-mediated disorders. The time point was: technical triplicate 2. Germline loops: CDR1 KGHSH, CDR2 LQKENI. V lost 1 base to trimming and J lost 9 bases; unmatched junction nucleotides: 10. The CDR3 length is 16 residues. A single record per CDR3 protein comes from TCRdb applying MiXCR to the 5' RACE reads. Of more than 55,000 distinct CDR3 sequences detected, approximately 25% appear once; the ten largest clones hold roughly 4.5%. The origin of this receptor is a man in his fifties or sixties with HTLV-1-associated myelopathy (HAM/TSP). Sequencing was carried out using PBMCs. The rearrangement joins TRBV18 to TRBJ2-1; 9 bases match TRBD2. CDR3 sequence reads: CASSPRGGRGQAEQFF. CDR3 bases: TGTGCCAGCTCACCACGTGGCGGGAGGGGTCAGGCTGAGCAGTTCTTC.